This T cell receptor (beta chain) stems from a study of T cells in Graves' hyperthyroidism and ophthalmopathy. The source material, RNA transcripts, was used to amplify TCR beta CDR3 regions. Carried out on the TCR CDR3, a first-round RT-PCR used the HTBI primer set. MiXCR, applied by TCRdb to the multiplex PCR reads, yields one record per CDR3 protein. The sample includes around 450,000 distinct CDR3 sequences, about a sixth of them seen just once. A patient was excluded if there was uncontrolled infection, other autoimmune disease, pregnancy or lactation. Sequencing was performed on blood. This receptor was identified in a woman between 18 and 29 years old with Graves' hyperthyroidism.

In DNA form, the CDR3 reads TGCAGCGTTTATGGACTGGAAGGTTTAGAGACCCAGTACTTC. Translating gives CSVYGLEGLETQYF. The chain has TRBV29-1 and TRBJ2-5; tentatively, D is TRBD2 (5 bases). V lost 5 bases, J lost 4 bases, and 17 bases lay in between. CDR1 is SQVTM, CDR2 ANQGSEA, per germline. The CDR3 covers 14 residues.